This T cell receptor (beta chain) comes out of a study of blood T cell repertoires in COVID-19. At the level of the study: Specimens from acute and convalescent COVID-19 originated in the United States, Italy and Spain. T cells, B-cell-depleted T cells, or PBMCs supplied cDNA or gDNA.

Participant-given clinical history determined each cohort assignment. For recovered donors of Cohort 3, there were two negative PCRs, clearance, or symptom resolution. Profiled with immunoSEQ multiplex PCR; TCRdb holds only in-frame clones, not every one. In the table there are about 370,000 clones, roughly nine tenths of which are singletons. The germline gives CDR1 SGHDN, CDR2 FVKESK. J gave up 1 base and V 5 bases, and 16 bases lay outside the gene matches. The CDR3 consists of 18 residues. Sequenced: PBMCs or T cells enriched from blood (not recorded which). The chain carries TRBV14 and TRBJ2-5; 7 nucleotides agree with TRBD1. The TCR comes from a man between 18 and 29 years old who had recovered from COVID-19. The CDR3 DNA follows: TGTGCCAGCAGCGAAACAGCCGGGACAGCTATAACCCAAGAGACCCAGTACTTC. Protein sequence: CASSETAGTAITQETQYF.